Each of the 13 T cell receptor beta chains below was sequenced from the same sample in a study of shared clonotypes between healthy human individuals. The data were produced by immunoSEQ multiplex PCR, yet TCRdb's version contains in-frame clones alone and is incomplete. Among approximately 600,000 clones listed, roughly 95% were seen once. Naive CD8 cells lacked CD45RO and underwent positive selection for CCR7, leaving out terminally differentiated effector memory CD45RA+ cells. Sequencing input: naive CD8+ T cells sorted from blood. These receptors originate from a woman aged 25 to 45 in good health.

DNA of the CDR3: TGTGCCACCAGCAGAGTGGCGGGTGACCCCAATCAGCCCCAGCATTTT. It specifies CATSRVAGDPNQPQHF. The chain employs TRBV15 and TRBJ1-5; D is ambiguous. The CDR3 consists of 16 residues. V lost 1 base and J lost 3, with 13 bases in between. Germline V CDR1 and CDR2: LNHNV, YYDKDF (reference sequence).

The rearrangement links TRBV29-1 to TRBJ2-1; D remains ambiguous. The CDR3 is made up of 12 amino acids. Germline V CDR1 and CDR2: SQVTM, ANQGSEA. V lost 2 bases and J 9 bases, leaving 11 bases between the germline ends. The chain's CDR3 is CSVELLPGEQFF. For the CDR3, the DNA is TGCAGCGTTGAACTGTTACCCGGTGAGCAGTTCTTC.

V is TRBV19 and J is TRBJ2-2; D not resolved. Germline CDR1 reads LNHDA; CDR2 reads SQIVND (reference sequence). Trimming pared 6 bases from V and 7 bases from J, leaving 9 bases between. The CDR3 loop spans 12 amino acids. Here the CDR3 reads CASRRSGGELFF. The CDR3 bases are TGTGCCAGTAGAAGGAGTGGCGGGGAGCTGTTTTTT.

About this clone itself: At one boundary the junction diverges from the germline segment, which might be a read error. The chain links TRBV6-5 to TRBJ2-2; D remains ambiguous. This CDR3 has 14 amino acids. The germline gives CDR1 MNHEY, CDR2 SVGAGI. CDR3 loop: CASSYWTLEGELFF. The CDR3 nucleotides read TGTGCCAGCAGCTACTGGACGTTGGAGGGGGAGCTGTTTTTT.

This rearrangement joins TRBV28 to TRBJ1-2; D is undetermined. CDR3 length equals 14 residues. Germline V CDR1 and CDR2: MDHEN, SYDVKM. V was pared by 3 bases and J by 9 bases, with 17 bases between. The CDR3 here is CASSFPLEGGSYTF. The CDR3 coding sequence is TGTGCCAGCAGTTTCCCCCTTGAGGGAGGCAGCTACACCTTC.

This chain links TRBV27 with TRBJ1-3; D is possibly TRBD1 (5 bases). This CDR3 comprises 14 residues. Germline CDR1 reads MNHEY; CDR2 reads SMNVEV (reference sequence). Deletions cut 2 bases from V and 3 bases from J, with 8 bases between. The CDR3 protein is CASSLGGGGNTIYF. The CDR3 nucleotides are TGTGCCAGCAGTTTAGGGGGAGGTGGAAACACCATATATTTT.

The CDR3 here is CASSIVRENSFGSYEQYF. CDR3 nucleotide sequence: TGTGCCAGCAGTATTGTGCGGGAGAACTCCTTCGGCTCCTACGAGCAGTACTTC. J is TRBJ2-7 and V is TRBV28, with 7 positions matching TRBD2. Germline CDR1 reads MDHEN; CDR2 reads SYDVKM. This CDR3 spans 18 amino acids. J gave up 0 bases and V 5 bases, and 16 bases lay outside the gene matches. Looking up the rest from reference TRBV28 and TRBJ2-7 gives the full variable domain: DVKVTQSSRYLVKRTGEKVFLECVQDMDHENMFWYRQDPGLGLRLIYFSYDVKMKEKGDIPEGYSVSREKKERFSLILESASTNQTSMYLCASSIVRENSFGSYEQYFGPGTRLTVT.

In its sample, this clone was seen once. The rearrangement links TRBV11-3 to TRBJ2-7; 11 bases are shared with TRBD2. The CDR3 length is 13 residues. Germline CDR1 is SGHNT and CDR2 is YENEEA. V lost 5 bases to trimming and J lost 4 bases; unmatched junction nucleotides: 1. CDR3 in DNA: TGTGCCAGCAGCGGGACTAGCGGTTACGAGCAGTACTTC. Its protein product is CASSGTSGYEQYF.

The chain combines TRBV27 with TRBJ1-4, with D maybe TRBD1 (5 bases). Germline V gene sequence: CDR1 MNHEY, CDR2 SMNVEV (reference sequence). This CDR3 is 16 amino acids long. Trimming stripped 3 bases from V and 0 bases from J, with 11 bases between. CDR3 coding DNA: TGTGCCAGCAGTTTTAAGGGGCGCTCAACTAATGAAAAACTGTTTTTT. Protein sequence: CASSFKGRSTNEKLFF.

The chain employs TRBV19 and TRBJ2-1; D gene unclear. Germline loops: CDR1 LNHDA, CDR2 SQIVND (reference sequence). CDR3 length: 18 amino acids. The V end lost 0 bases, the J end lost 0 bases, and 15 bases lay between the germline ends. The chain's CDR3 is CASSIDHRKPSSYNEQFF. The CDR3 DNA reads as TGTGCCAGTAGTATAGATCATAGGAAACCCAGCTCCTACAATGAGCAGTTCTTC.

The chain joins TRBV4-1 to TRBJ2-5, with 7 positions matching TRBD1. The end of the DNA aligns better with TRBJ2-7, so the J call may be wrong. The CDR3 consists of 16 residues. In germline, CDR1 is MGHRA, CDR2 YSYEKL. The CDR3 loop is CASSQDAAGGIYEQYF. The CDR3, as DNA: TGCGCCAGCAGCCAAGATGCGGCAGGGGGAATCTACGAGCAGTACTTC.

J is TRBJ2-2 and V is TRBV7-3; the match to TRBD2 covers 9 bases. There are 16 residues in the CDR3. V gave up 2 bases and J gave up 0 bases; unmatched junction bases: 1. Germline values: CDR1 SGHTA, CDR2 FQGTGA. The CDR3 nucleotides read TGTGCCAGCAGCTTATTAGCGGGGGCGAACACCGGGGAGCTGTTTTTT. This codes for CASSLLAGANTGELFF.

The gene calls are TRBV28 and TRBJ2-1, with D possibly being TRBD2 (6 bases). This CDR3 has 16 amino acids. V lost 5 bases and J 2 bases, leaving 16 bases between the germline ends. The germline CDR1 and CDR2 sequences are MDHEN and SYDVKM. The CDR3 is CASSPEGGFPYNEQFF. The DNA of the CDR3 is TGTGCCAGCAGTCCCGAAGGAGGGTTCCCCTACAATGAGCAGTTCTTC.